This T cell receptor (beta chain) originates from a study of cytomegalovirus exposure and HLA in healthy donors. Whole-study findings and limits: In a later analysis, several top co-occurrence clusters appeared linked to parvovirus B19, influenza, CMV and Epstein-Barr virus.

The PCR ran on 60 Vbeta and 13 Jbeta primers. Profiling relied on immunoSEQ multiplex PCR, and the TCRdb table lists in-frame clones only, not all of them. The sample has roughly 150,000 clones; roughly 80% are singletons. A remark on this clone: What it binds is unknown.

At collection, donors were nominally healthy, but unrecorded immune exposures were probable. In germline, CDR1 is SGHTA, CDR2 FQGNSA. This CDR3 spans 13 amino acids. V was trimmed by 2 bases and J by 9 bases, leaving 13 bases between them. The chain is built from TRBV7-2 and TRBJ2-5; a weak D match, TRBD2 (6 bases). The receptor comes from a man between 35 and 55 years old in good health and CMV-seronegative. The sample comprised PBMCs. The CDR3 DNA is TGTGCCAGCAGCTTAATAGCGGACCGGGCCCAGTACTTC. Its translation: CASSLIADRAQYF.